This T cell receptor beta chain is drawn from a study of cytomegalovirus exposure and HLA in healthy donors. The PCR used 60 Vbeta and 13 Jbeta primers. The assay was immunoSEQ multiplex PCR, and TCRdb's table has in-frame clones only and misses some. The table shows 150,000 or so clones, with approximately 80% occurring only once. The V end lost 0 bases, the J end lost 8 bases, and 9 bases lay between the germline ends. The CDR3 has 13 residues. Germline assignment: CDR1 SGDLS and CDR2 YYNGEE. The rearrangement links TRBV9 to TRBJ1-5; unclear D gene. This clonotype was sampled from a male donor in good health and CMV-seropositive. Sequencing used PBMCs. The CDR3 loop reads CASSVGGREPQHF. CDR3 coding DNA: TGTGCCAGCAGCGTAGGAGGGCGGGAGCCCCAGCATTTT.